This is a list of T cell receptor beta chains from one sample in a study of Ad26.COV2.S vaccination and SARS-CoV-2 variants. Some clones are missing from TCRdb's copy, which holds only in-frame ones; the method was immunoSEQ multiplex PCR. The repertoire holds roughly 350,000 clones, with approximately 86% as singletons. The material sequenced was peripheral blood, taken in a trial of Ad26.COV2.S vaccine versus placebo. Every receptor here comes from a person aged 18 to 59 who received the Ad26.COV2.S COVID-19 vaccine or a placebo. Each CDR3 is given with its conserved first and last residue. A D gene is named only where the DNA matches it firmly.

TRBV4-2	NA	TRBJ2-1	TGTGCCAGCAGCCAAGAATACCACAATGAGCAGTTCTTC	CASSQEYHNEQFF
TRBV4-2	NA	TRBJ1-4	TGTGCCAGCAGCCAAGGACAGTATAATGAAAAACTGTTTTTT	CASSQGQYNEKLFF
TRBV24-1	NA	TRBJ2-1	TGTGCCACCAGTGATTTGAACAGGCCGAATGAGCAGTTCTTC	CATSDLNRPNEQFF
TRBV18	NA	TRBJ2-7	TGTGCCAGCTCACGTACAGGAGGGAATCCGTACTTC	CASSRTGGNPYF
TRBV7-2	TRBD2	TRBJ2-1	TGTGCCAGCAGCTTTACTAGCGTTGGGAATGAGCAGTTCTTC	CASSFTSVGNEQFF
TRBV7-9	NA	TRBJ1-6	TGTGCCAGCAGTCCCCGGGGGGGCGCTAATTCACCCCTCCACTTT	CASSPRGGANSPLHF
TRBV9	TRBD1	TRBJ1-4	TGTGCCAGCAGCGTAGCTCCCAGGGGGGATGAAAAACTGTTTTTT	CASSVAPRGDEKLFF
TRBV7-4	NA	TRBJ2-7	TGTGCCAGCAGCCCCCTGTGTGGGAGGCCAGCCTACGAGCAGTACTTC	CASSPLCGRPAYEQYF
TRBV4-3	TRBD1	TRBJ1-4	TGCGCCAGCAGCCAAACCCCTGGGACAGCAGAAAAACTGTTTTTT	CASSQTPGTAEKLFF
TRBV28	NA	TRBJ2-3	TGTGCCAGCAGTTTTAGGGGTCGTGAGTCCACAGATACGCAGTATTTT	CASSFRGRESTDTQYF
TRBV3-1/TRBV3-2	TRBD1	TRBJ2-2	TGTGCCAGCAGCCAAGGCTTGTGGCAGGGGGCTGTCACCGGGGAGCTGTTTTTT	CASSQGLWQGAVTGELFF
TRBV6-4	NA	TRBJ2-1	TGTGCCAGCAGTGACGGTGTGAGGAATGAGCAGTTCTTC	CASSDGVRNEQFF
TRBV6-5	TRBD2	TRBJ2-1	TGTGCCAGCAGTTACGCCGGACTAGCGGGGGCCAATGAGCAGTTCTTC	CASSYAGLAGANEQFF
TRBV6-6	NA	TRBJ2-2	TGTGCCAGCAGTTCCCTCGGACAGACCGGGGAGCTGTTTTTT	CASSSLGQTGELFF
TRBV4-3	NA	TRBJ2-3	TGCGCCAGCAGCCCTGGGGGAGGGGGCCTTATCACAGATACGCAGTATTTT	CASSPGGGGLITDTQYF
TRBV4-1	NA	TRBJ1-1	TGCGCCAGCGGACAGCTGAACACTGAAGCTTTCTTT	CASGQLNTEAFF
TRBV28	NA	TRBJ2-3	TGTGCCAGCAGTTTAAACGCGGGACTCTTGACAGATACGCAGTATTTT	CASSLNAGLLTDTQYF
TRBV19	NA	TRBJ2-1	TGTGCCAGTAAGTTAGGCAATGAGCAGTTCTTC	CASKLGNEQFF
TRBV3-1/TRBV3-2	NA	TRBJ2-1	TGTGCCAGCAGCCAAGAACCTCCTACTAACTACAATGAGCAGTTCTTC	CASSQEPPTNYNEQFF
TRBV2	TRBD1	TRBJ2-7	TGTGCCAGCAGGCGAGGGACAGGGGGCGTAGGATGGTACGAGCAGTACTTC	CASRRGTGGVGWYEQYF
TRBV4-2	TRBD1	TRBJ2-3	TGTGCCAGCAGCCTCTACAGGGGGCGCACAGATACGCAGTATTTT	CASSLYRGRTDTQYF
TRBV28	NA	TRBJ1-4	TGTGCCAGCAGTTTATATGATAGGGAACTGTTTTTT	CASSLYDRELFF